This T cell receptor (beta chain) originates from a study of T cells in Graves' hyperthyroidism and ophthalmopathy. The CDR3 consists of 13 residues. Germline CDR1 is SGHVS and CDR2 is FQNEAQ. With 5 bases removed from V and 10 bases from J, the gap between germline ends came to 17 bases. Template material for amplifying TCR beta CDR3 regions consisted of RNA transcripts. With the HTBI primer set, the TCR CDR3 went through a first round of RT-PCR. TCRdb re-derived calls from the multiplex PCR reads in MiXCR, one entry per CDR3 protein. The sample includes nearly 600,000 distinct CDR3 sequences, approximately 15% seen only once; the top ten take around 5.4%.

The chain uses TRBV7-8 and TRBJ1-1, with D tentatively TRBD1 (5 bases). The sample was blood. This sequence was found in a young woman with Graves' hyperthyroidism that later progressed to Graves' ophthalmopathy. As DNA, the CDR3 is TGTGCCAGCAGCGAGGGTGCAGGGAGTAGAGCTTTCTTT. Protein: CASSEGAGSRAFF.